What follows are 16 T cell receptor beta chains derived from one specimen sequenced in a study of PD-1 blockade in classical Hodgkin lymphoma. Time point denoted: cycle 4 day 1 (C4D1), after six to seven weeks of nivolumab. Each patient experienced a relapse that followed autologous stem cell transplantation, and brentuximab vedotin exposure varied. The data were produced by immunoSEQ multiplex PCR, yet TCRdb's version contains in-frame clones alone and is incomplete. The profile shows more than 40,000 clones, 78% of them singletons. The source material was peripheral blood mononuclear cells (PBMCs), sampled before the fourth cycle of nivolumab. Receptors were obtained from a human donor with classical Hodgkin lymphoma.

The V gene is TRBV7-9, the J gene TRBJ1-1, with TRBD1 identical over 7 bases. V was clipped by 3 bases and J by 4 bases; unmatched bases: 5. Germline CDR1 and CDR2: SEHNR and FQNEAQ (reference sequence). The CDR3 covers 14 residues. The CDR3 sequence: CASSFDRVGTEAFF. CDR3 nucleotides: TGTGCCAGCAGCTTTGACAGGGTTGGCACTGAAGCTTTCTTT.

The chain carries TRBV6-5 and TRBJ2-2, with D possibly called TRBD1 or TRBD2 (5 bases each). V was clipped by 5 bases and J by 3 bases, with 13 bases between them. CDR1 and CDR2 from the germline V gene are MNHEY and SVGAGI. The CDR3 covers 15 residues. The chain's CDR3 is CASSPSGRYTGELFF. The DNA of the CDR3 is TGTGCCAGCAGTCCCTCGGGGCGATACACCGGGGAGCTGTTTTTT.

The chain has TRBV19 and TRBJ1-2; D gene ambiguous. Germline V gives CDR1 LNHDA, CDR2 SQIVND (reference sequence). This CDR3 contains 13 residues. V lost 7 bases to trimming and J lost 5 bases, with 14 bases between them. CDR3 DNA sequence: TGTGCCAGTAATAATGGAGGGTTTTATGGCTACACCTTC. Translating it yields CASNNGGFYGYTF.

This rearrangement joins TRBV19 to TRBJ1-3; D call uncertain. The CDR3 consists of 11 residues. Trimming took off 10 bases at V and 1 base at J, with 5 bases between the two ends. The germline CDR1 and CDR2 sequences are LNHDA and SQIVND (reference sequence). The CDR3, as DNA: TGTGCCACTCAGTCTGGAAACACCATATATTTT. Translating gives CATQSGNTIYF.

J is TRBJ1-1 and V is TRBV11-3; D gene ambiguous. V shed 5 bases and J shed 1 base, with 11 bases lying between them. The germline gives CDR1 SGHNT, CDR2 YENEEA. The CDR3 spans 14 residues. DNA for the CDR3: TGTGCCAGCAGCCACATGTCCCCGAACACTGAAGCTTTCTTT. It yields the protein CASSHMSPNTEAFF.

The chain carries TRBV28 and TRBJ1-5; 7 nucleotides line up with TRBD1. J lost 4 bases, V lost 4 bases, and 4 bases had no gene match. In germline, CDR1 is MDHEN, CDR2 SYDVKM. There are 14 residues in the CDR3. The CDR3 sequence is CASSWDSRNQPQHF. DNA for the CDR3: TGTGCCAGCAGTTGGGACAGCCGGAATCAGCCCCAGCATTTT.

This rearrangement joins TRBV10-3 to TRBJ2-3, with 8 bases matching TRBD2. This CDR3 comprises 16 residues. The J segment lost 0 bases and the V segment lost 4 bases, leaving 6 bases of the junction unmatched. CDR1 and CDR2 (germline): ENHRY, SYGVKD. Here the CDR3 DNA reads TGTGCCATCAGTGCCGAACTAGCGGATAGCACAGATACGCAGTATTTT. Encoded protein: CAISAELADSTDTQYF.

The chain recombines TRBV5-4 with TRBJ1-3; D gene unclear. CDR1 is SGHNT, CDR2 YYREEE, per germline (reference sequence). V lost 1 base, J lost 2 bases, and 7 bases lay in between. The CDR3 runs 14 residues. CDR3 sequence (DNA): TGTGCCAGCAGCTTGCGTTCGGCTGGAAACACCATATATTTT. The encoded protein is CASSLRSAGNTIYF.

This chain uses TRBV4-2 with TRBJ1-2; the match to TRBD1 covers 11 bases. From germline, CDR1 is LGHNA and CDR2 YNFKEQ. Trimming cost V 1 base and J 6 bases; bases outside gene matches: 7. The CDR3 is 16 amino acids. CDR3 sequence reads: CASSQVWDRGDHGYTF. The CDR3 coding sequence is TGTGCCAGCAGCCAAGTTTGGGACAGGGGGGATCATGGCTACACCTTC.

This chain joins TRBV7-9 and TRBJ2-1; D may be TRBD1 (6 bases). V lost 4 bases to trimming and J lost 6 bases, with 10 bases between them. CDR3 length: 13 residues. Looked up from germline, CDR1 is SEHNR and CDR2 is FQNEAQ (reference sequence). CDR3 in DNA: TGTGCCAGCAGCTCAAACAGGGTCAATGAGCAGTTCTTC. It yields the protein CASSSNRVNEQFF.

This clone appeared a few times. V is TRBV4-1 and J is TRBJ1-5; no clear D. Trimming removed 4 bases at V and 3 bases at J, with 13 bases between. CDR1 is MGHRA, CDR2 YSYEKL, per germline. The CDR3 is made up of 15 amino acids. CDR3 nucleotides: TGCGCCAGCAGCCCTGGTCCCGGAGACAATCAGCCCCAGCATTTT. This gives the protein CASSPGPGDNQPQHF.

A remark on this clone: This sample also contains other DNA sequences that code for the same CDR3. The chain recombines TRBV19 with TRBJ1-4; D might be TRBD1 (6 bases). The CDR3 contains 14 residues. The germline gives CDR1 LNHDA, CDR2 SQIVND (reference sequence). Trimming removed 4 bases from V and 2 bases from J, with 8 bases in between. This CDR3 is CASSTGATNEKLFF. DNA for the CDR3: TGTGCCAGTAGTACAGGGGCGACTAATGAAAAACTGTTTTTT.

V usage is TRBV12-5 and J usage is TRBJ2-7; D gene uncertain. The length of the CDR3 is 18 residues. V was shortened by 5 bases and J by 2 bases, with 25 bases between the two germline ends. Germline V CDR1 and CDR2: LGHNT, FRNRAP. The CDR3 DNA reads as TGTGCTAGTGGTCCACCCGGGCTGTTGGGCCTTAGTACCTACGAGCAGTACTTC. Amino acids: CASGPPGLLGLSTYEQYF.

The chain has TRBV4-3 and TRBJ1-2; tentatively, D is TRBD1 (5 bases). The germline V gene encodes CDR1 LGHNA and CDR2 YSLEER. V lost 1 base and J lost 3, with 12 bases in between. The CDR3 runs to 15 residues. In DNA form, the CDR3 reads TGCGCCAGCAGCCAAGGGTGGGGAGGGGACTATGGCTACACCTTC. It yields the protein CASSQGWGGDYGYTF.

This CDR3 is CASSRGTGDTGELFF. The CDR3 DNA follows: TGTGCCAGTAGTAGGGGGACAGGGGACACCGGGGAGCTGTTTTTT. The chain employs TRBV19 and TRBJ2-2; TRBD1 aligns across 10 bases. CDR1 and CDR2 (germline): LNHDA, SQIVND (reference sequence). The CDR3 has 15 residues. The trim removed 4 bases at V and 3 bases at J, leaving 2 bases unmatched.

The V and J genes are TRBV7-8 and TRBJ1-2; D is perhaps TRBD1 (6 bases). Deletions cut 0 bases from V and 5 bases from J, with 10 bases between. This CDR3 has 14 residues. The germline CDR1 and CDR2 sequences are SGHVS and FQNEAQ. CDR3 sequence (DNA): TGTGCCAGCAGCTTAGCGCCGGGGGCGTATGGCTACACCTTC. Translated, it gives CASSLAPGAYGYTF.